These T cell receptor beta chains were read from a single sample in a study of post-analysis software for immune sequencing data. TCRdb ran MiXCR on the PCR reads and lists one entry per CDR3 protein. The profile shows roughly 800,000 distinct CDR3 sequences, roughly 50% of them singletons. The specimen sequenced was blood. These receptors were taken from a girl between 10 and 17 years old with multiple sclerosis. Both conserved end residues are part of each CDR3.

V gene | CDR3 protein
TRBV7-2 | CASSSPGRGYTF
TRBV25-1 | CASSPGTGGTEAFF
TRBV7-9 | CASGGARLAEGGSPDTQYF
TRBV29-1 | CSVGETSFYEQYF
TRBV20-1 | CSAKLTGAGANVLTF
TRBV4-1 | CASSQDLGLETQYF
TRBV20-1 | CSAREAGVADTQYF
TRBV20-1 | CSARQGRREKLFF
TRBV29-1 | CSYTGGINIQYF
TRBV25-1 | CASSDYRGYGYTF
TRBV6-6 | CASSSLTGDPYEQYF
TRBV20-1 | CSVGGTYTDTQYF
TRBV12-3/TRBV12-4 | CASSPPPGTDPGYGYTF
TRBV29-1 | CSVESGTIPYNEQFF
TRBV20-1 | CSAWTSTDTQYF
TRBV3-1 | CASSQEWWSGVPQETQYF
TRBV12-3/TRBV12-4 | CASSPEGGRTEAFF
TRBV11-3 | CASSPMGTGANVLTF
TRBV7-2 | CASSPGTGAFTDTQYF
TRBV12-3/TRBV12-4 | CASSSRQGNSEQFF
TRBV6-1 | CASSLRHPWEQYF
TRBV7-3 | CASSQGYGTEAFF
TRBV29-1 | CSVQIDRVNTKAFF
TRBV6-2/TRBV6-3 | CASRSFSGSLRETQYF
TRBV2 | CASSPEALAKNIQYF
TRBV5-1 | CTSSFPADGGGGYTF
TRBV15 | CATSRVFTGRGELAKNIQYF
TRBV10-3 | CAISENPGQGADTQYF
TRBV7-2 | CASSLGCRSQSHEQYF
TRBV9 | CASSVGETLGEKLFF
TRBV6-1 | CASRGQGAVNTEAFF
TRBV30 | CASGDRGETQYF
TRBV15 | CATGSWTDTQYF
TRBV15 | CATSSDPQETQYF
TRBV20-1 | CSAPPQGYGYTF
TRBV5-1 | CASSLAPGGIDEQYF
TRBV7-8 | CASSLALTGLAGEASYEQYF
TRBV14 | CASSQARDFSRQYF
TRBV20-1 | CSAGKYPSYEQYF
TRBV24-1 | CATSDSRSPTRNTQYF
TRBV6-6 | CASSWGLGNQPQHF
TRBV4-2 | CASSLAGDAETQYF
TRBV5-8 | CASSMPLPRSYGQYF
TRBV12-3/TRBV12-4 | CASIHRERTGTQYF
TRBV12-3/TRBV12-4 | CASSGGVGAYNGQFF
TRBV21-1 | CASSKAQGKTPEDTQYF
TRBV7-6 | CASSLYGRGNEQFF